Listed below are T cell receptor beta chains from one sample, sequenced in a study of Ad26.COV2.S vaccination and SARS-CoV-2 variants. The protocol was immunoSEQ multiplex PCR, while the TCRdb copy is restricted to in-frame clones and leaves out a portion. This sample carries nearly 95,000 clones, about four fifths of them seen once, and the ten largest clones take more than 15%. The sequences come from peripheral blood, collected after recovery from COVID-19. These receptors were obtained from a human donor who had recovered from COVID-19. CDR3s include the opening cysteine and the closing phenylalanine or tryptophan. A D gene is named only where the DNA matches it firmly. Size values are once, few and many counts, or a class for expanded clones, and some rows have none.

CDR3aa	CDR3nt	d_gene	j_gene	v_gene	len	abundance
CATSRVYRDKLFF	TGTGCCACCAGCAGAGTTTACCGGGATAAACTGTTTTTT	NA	TRBJ1-4	TRBV15	13	NA
CASSESWAAAFF	TGTGCCAGCAGTGAATCGTGGGCCGCAGCTTTCTTT	NA	TRBJ1-1	TRBV25-1	12	NA
CASSLGPEAFF	TGTGCCAGCAGCTTAGGGCCTGAAGCTTTCTTT	NA	TRBJ1-1	TRBV11-3	11	few
CASGNRRNYGYTF	TGTGCCAGCGGTAACAGGAGAAACTATGGCTACACCTTC	NA	TRBJ1-2	TRBV5-5	13	once
CASTPGGPSYEQYF	TGTGCCAGCACTCCGGGGGGCCCTTCCTACGAGCAGTACTTC	NA	TRBJ2-7	TRBV27	14	NA
CASSFLGDRGEKLFF	TGTGCCAGCAGCTTTCTAGGAGACAGGGGAGAAAAACTGTTTTTT	TRBD1	TRBJ1-4	TRBV7-9	15	once
CASSLGGTYEQYF	TGTGCCAGCAGCTTAGGGGGTACCTACGAGCAGTACTTC	NA	TRBJ2-7	TRBV11-2	13	NA
CASSYTSGQSNQPQHF	TGTGCCAGCAGTTACACCTCCGGACAGAGCAATCAGCCCCAGCATTTT	NA	TRBJ1-5	TRBV6-2/TRBV6-3	16	NA
CATLLRRSPNEQYF	TGTGCCACCCTCCTCAGGAGGAGCCCCAACGAGCAGTACTTC	NA	TRBJ2-7	TRBV28	14	NA
CASSSGGGEQFF	TGTGCCAGCAGTTCGGGTGGAGGGGAGCAGTTCTTC	NA	TRBJ2-1	TRBV7-9	12	NA
CASSLGTGTEAFF	TGTGCCAGCAGCTTGGGGACAGGGACTGAAGCTTTCTTT	TRBD1	TRBJ1-1	TRBV7-9	13	NA
CATSDRGRNYNEQFF	TGTGCCACCAGTGATCGGGGGAGGAACTACAATGAGCAGTTCTTC	NA	TRBJ2-1	TRBV24-1	15	NA
CSVEVLFEQGSEGLGYGYTF	TGCAGCGTTGAAGTACTCTTTGAGCAGGGAAGCGAGGGGCTCGGCTATGGCTACACCTTC	NA	TRBJ1-2	TRBV29-1	20	NA
CASSRRGTQYF	TGTGCCAGCAGTCGCAGGGGGACCCAGTACTTC	NA	TRBJ2-5	TRBV12-3/TRBV12-4	11	few
CASQRTRQETQYF	TGTGCCAGCCAGAGGACGAGACAAGAGACCCAGTACTTC	NA	TRBJ2-5	TRBV6-5	13	NA
CASSLRRGQGQPQHF	TGTGCCAGCAGCCTCCGCAGGGGGCAAGGTCAGCCCCAGCATTTT	TRBD1	TRBJ1-5	TRBV28	15	NA
CASSLNYEQYF	TGTGCCAGCAGCCTAAACTACGAGCAGTACTTC	NA	TRBJ2-7	TRBV7-8	11	NA
CASSSARARGEQFF	TGTGCCAGCAGCTCCGCCAGGGCCCGAGGTGAGCAGTTCTTC	NA	TRBJ2-1	TRBV11-2	14	once
CASSFLTGGEQYF	TGTGCCAGCAGTTTTTTAACTGGGGGCGAGCAGTACTTC	NA	TRBJ2-7	TRBV27	13	once
CASSVMSTEAFF	TGTGCCAGCAGTGTCATGTCCACTGAAGCTTTCTTT	NA	TRBJ1-1	TRBV2	12	NA
CATLQGELSGANVLTF	TGTGCCACCCTCCAGGGGGAGCTCTCTGGGGCCAACGTCCTGACTTTC	TRBD1	TRBJ2-6	TRBV28	16	once
CASSLRFTADTQYF	TGTGCCAGCAGCTTGAGGTTTACAGCAGATACGCAGTATTTT	NA	TRBJ2-3	TRBV5-6	14	NA
CASSYQGSYGYTF	TGTGCCAGCAGTTACCAGGGAAGCTATGGCTACACCTTC	NA	TRBJ1-2	TRBV6-5	13	NA
CSVALRTDLYEQYF	TGCAGCGTTGCTCTCAGGACCGACCTCTACGAGCAGTACTTC	NA	TRBJ2-7	TRBV29-1	14	NA
CASRPGGPNTGELFF	TGTGCCAGCAGGCCGGGAGGGCCCAACACCGGGGAGCTGTTTTTT	TRBD2	TRBJ2-2	TRBV5-4	15	NA
CASSRNGQNQPQHF	TGTGCCAGCAGCCGTAATGGGCAAAATCAGCCCCAGCATTTT	NA	TRBJ1-5	TRBV3-1/TRBV3-2	14	NA
CASSLGAGGHNEQFF	TGTGCCAGCAGTTTAGGAGCGGGAGGACACAATGAGCAGTTCTTC	TRBD2	TRBJ2-1	TRBV28	15	NA
CASGGGGSYNEQFF	TGTGCCAGCGGCGGCGGTGGCTCCTACAATGAGCAGTTCTTC	NA	TRBJ2-1	TRBV6-6	14	NA
CASSLRPRETQYF	TGTGCCAGCAGTTTAAGACCACGGGAGACCCAGTACTTC	NA	TRBJ2-5	TRBV27	13	few
CASRSVAGVTQYF	TGTGCCAGCAGATCGGTAGCGGGAGTGACCCAGTACTTC	TRBD2	TRBJ2-5	TRBV28	13	NA
CATSSIQDSGANVLTF	TGTGCCACCAGCAGCATACAGGACTCTGGGGCCAACGTCCTGACTTTC	NA	TRBJ2-6	TRBV15	16	NA
CASSLGLATYNEQFF	TGTGCCAGCAGCTTAGGACTAGCGACGTACAATGAGCAGTTCTTC	TRBD2	TRBJ2-1	TRBV11-2	15	NA
CASSQDARYEQYF	TGTGCCAGCAGCCAAGACGCTCGTTACGAGCAGTACTTC	NA	TRBJ2-7	TRBV3-1/TRBV3-2	13	NA
CASSVSGSGDEQYF	TGTGCCAGCAGTGTTAGCGGGAGTGGGGACGAGCAGTACTTC	TRBD2	TRBJ2-7	TRBV28	14	NA
CASSLIPGQGGTEAFF	TGTGCCAGCAGCCTTATACCGGGACAGGGGGGCACTGAAGCTTTCTTT	TRBD1	TRBJ1-1	TRBV27	16	few
CASSQESWGYNEQFF	TGTGCCAGCAGCCAAGAGAGCTGGGGCTACAATGAGCAGTTCTTC	NA	TRBJ2-1	TRBV4-2	15	once
CASSLGSMRWDEQFF	TGTGCCAGCAGCTTAGGCTCTATGCGTTGGGATGAGCAGTTCTTC	NA	TRBJ2-1	TRBV11-2	15	NA
CSVLDGSYEQYF	TGCAGCGTTCTAGACGGCTCCTACGAGCAGTACTTC	NA	TRBJ2-7	TRBV29-1	12	NA
CASSTQTGTYEQYF	TGTGCCAGCAGCACGCAGACAGGAACCTACGAGCAGTACTTC	NA	TRBJ2-7	TRBV27	14	NA
CASSPSGRADGELFF	TGTGCCAGCAGCCCTAGCGGGAGGGCCGACGGGGAGCTGTTTTTT	TRBD2	TRBJ2-2	TRBV7-8	15	NA
CASSQHELADGTGELFF	TGCGCCAGCAGCCAACACGAACTAGCGGACGGCACCGGGGAGCTGTTTTTT	TRBD2	TRBJ2-2	TRBV4-3	17	NA
CASSRQRKETQYF	TGTGCCAGCAGTAGACAGCGAAAAGAGACCCAGTACTTC	NA	TRBJ2-5	TRBV6-5	13	once
CASSQAGTGHNEQFF	TGCGCCAGCAGCCAAGCCGGGACAGGGCACAATGAGCAGTTCTTC	TRBD1	TRBJ2-1	TRBV4-1	15	NA
CASSSKGLWGQGTYGYTF	TGTGCCAGCAGCTCCAAAGGGTTGTGGGGACAGGGAACCTATGGCTACACCTTC	TRBD1	TRBJ1-2	TRBV5-6	18	NA
CASSLLAIHNEQFF	TGTGCCAGCAGTTTACTAGCGATCCACAATGAGCAGTTCTTC	NA	TRBJ2-1	TRBV27	14	NA
CASSATGWQETQYF	TGTGCCAGCAGCGCAACAGGGTGGCAAGAGACCCAGTACTTC	NA	TRBJ2-5	TRBV2	14	NA
CAITDEILEGYTF	TGTGCCATCACAGACGAAATATTGGAGGGATACACCTTC	NA	TRBJ1-2	TRBV2	13	once
CSVESLGRVIDGYTF	TGCAGCGTTGAATCCCTCGGACGGGTTATCGATGGCTACACCTTC	NA	TRBJ1-2	TRBV29-1	15	NA
CASSSKRGGTNEKLFF	TGTGCCAGCAGCTCAAAAAGGGGGGGAACTAATGAAAAACTGTTTTTT	NA	TRBJ1-4	TRBV9	16	NA
CASSLTAGPNTEAFF	TGTGCCAGCAGCTTAACTGCAGGCCCGAACACTGAAGCTTTCTTT	NA	TRBJ1-1	TRBV7-2	15	NA
CASSSLRDRNTGELFF	TGTGCCAGCAGCTCGCTCCGGGACAGGAACACCGGGGAGCTGTTTTTT	TRBD1	TRBJ2-2	TRBV11-2	16	NA
CASSLTAAYEQYF	TGTGCCAGCAGTTTGACGGCGGCCTACGAGCAGTACTTC	NA	TRBJ2-7	TRBV12-3/TRBV12-4	13	NA
CASSPGLSGGQGAAGANVLTF	TGTGCCAGCAGTCCCGGGCTATCGGGGGGACAGGGGGCAGCTGGGGCCAACGTCCTGACTTTC	TRBD1	TRBJ2-6	TRBV9	21	NA
CASSLEARGYGYTF	TGCGCCAGCAGCTTGGAGGCCAGGGGGTATGGCTACACCTTC	TRBD1	TRBJ1-2	TRBV5-1	14	NA